Below, 24 T cell receptor beta chains from the same sample are listed, as sequenced in a study of T cell clonality in common variable immunodeficiency. Sequencing used immunoSEQ multiplex PCR; TCRdb keeps in-frame clones, though not all of them. The sample presents around 50,000 clones, none singletons. The sample was peripheral blood mononuclear cells. Source of these receptors: a person aged 18 to 75 in good health.

This clone was counted at least ten times. CDR3 sequence: CASSQDQGRNSPLHF. The DNA read from the CDR3 is TGCGCCAGCAGCCAAGATCAGGGGCGGAATTCACCC. The J gene is TRBJ1-6, the V gene TRBV4-1, with a tentative D call TRBD1 (6 bases). The sequenced fragment ends 3 residues before the CDR3 boundary, so the rest is inferred from the germline J gene. The germline V gene encodes CDR1 MGHRA and CDR2 YSYEKL. CDR3 length equals 15 residues. The V and J ends lost 0 bases and 7 bases respectively, with 10 bases between them.

This clone has a count of ten or more. The read terminates 3 residues before the CDR3 end, so the remaining end is supplied by the germline J gene. This chain uses TRBV20-1 with TRBJ2-7, with 7 bases identical to TRBD1. Trimming removed 5 bases from V and 0 bases from J; junction bases left unmatched: 16. The CDR3 contains 17 residues. CDR1 is DFQATT and CDR2 is SNEGSKA in the germline V gene (reference sequence). The CDR3 region is CSAQSEKGTAFSYEQYF. The DNA read from the CDR3 is TGCAGTGCTCAATCAGAAAAAGGGACAGCCTTCTCCTACGAG.

This clone was counted at least ten times. Sequencing ends 3 residues short of the CDR3 end; the germline J gene provides the rest. V gene TRBV5-1 combines with J gene TRBJ2-7; 7 nucleotides match TRBD1. The V and J ends lost 3 bases and 2 bases, in that order; junction bases with no gene match: 8. The CDR3 extends over 15 amino acids. Germline CDR1 reads SGHRS; CDR2 reads YFSETQ. The CDR3 is CASSWGTDMTYEQYF. Incomplete CDR3 DNA: TGCGCCAGCAGCTGGGGGACAGACATGACCTACGAG.

This clone was picked up many times. The CDR3 extends 3 residues past the end of the read, so its final part is completed from the germline J gene. The chain uses TRBV7-3 and TRBJ2-5; D ambiguous. Germline V gives CDR1 SGHTA, CDR2 FQGTGA. The V and J ends lost 4 bases and 2 bases respectively, with 8 bases between them. This CDR3 comprises 13 residues. Incomplete CDR3 DNA: TGTGCCAGCAGCTACACAAGACAAGAGACC. As protein: CASSYTRQET. The entire CDR3 protein reads CASSYTRQETQYF.

This clone came up a few times. From the germline J gene comes the end of the CDR3, since the read stops 3 residues before it. The gene calls are TRBV2 and TRBJ2-3, with 10 nucleotides matching TRBD1. Germline V gives CDR1 SNHLY, CDR2 FYNNEI. The CDR3 spans 16 residues. V gave up 6 bases and J gave up 0 bases; unmatched junction bases: 6. Incomplete CDR3 DNA: TGTGCCAGCAGGAGGGACAGGGGTTTAAGCACAGATACG. This sequence encodes CASRRDRGLSTDT. The CDR3 in its entirety is CASRRDRGLSTDTQYF.

There are many counts of this clone. The sequenced fragment ends 3 residues before the CDR3 boundary, so the rest is inferred from the germline J gene. The gene calls are TRBV19 and TRBJ2-5; 10 bases are a match to TRBD1. With V trimmed by 4 bases and J by 4 bases, 12 bases remained unmatched. Germline CDR1 reads LNHDA; CDR2 reads SQIVND (reference sequence). The CDR3 runs 17 residues. The CDR3 DNA, read in part, is TGTGCCAGTAGTACCGTGACAGGGGGCGCGTTCGGAGAGACC. Translating it yields CASSTVTGGAFGET. The CDR3 as a whole reads CASSTVTGGAFGETQYF.

This clone has a count of ten or more. The CDR3 extends 3 residues past the end of the read, so its final part is completed from the germline J gene. This chain links TRBV20-1 with TRBJ2-1, with TRBD2 matching over 13 bases. Losses at the gene ends were 4 bases for V and 8 bases for J; bases not matched to a gene: 14. The CDR3 has 17 residues. Germline V gene data show CDR1 as DFQATT and CDR2 as SNEGSKA (reference sequence). The part of the CDR3 DNA that was read is TGCAGTGCTACCCAACTAGCGGGGGGGCGATCATCAGATGAG. Translated, it gives CSATQLAGGRSSDE. The entire CDR3 protein reads CSATQLAGGRSSDEQFF.

This clone appeared many times. The sequenced fragment ends 3 residues before the CDR3 boundary, so the rest is inferred from the germline J gene. The V gene is TRBV12-3 or TRBV12-4, the J gene TRBJ2-7; 7 bases match TRBD1. The CDR3 sequence is 15 residues long. The trim removed 6 bases at V and 2 bases at J, leaving 10 bases unmatched. The sequenced CDR3 bases are TGTGCCAGCAGGGGGACAGATGAAAACGCCTACGAG. As protein: CASRGTDENAYE. The CDR3, in full, reads CASRGTDENAYEQYF.

This clone has at least ten counts. The read ends 3 residues before the CDR3 terminus; that terminus is restored from the germline J gene. This rearrangement joins TRBV6-2 or TRBV6-3 to TRBJ2-3, with unresolved D. Germline V gives CDR1 MNHEY, CDR2 SVGEGT. Trimming took 6 bases from V and 4 from J, leaving 17 bases between them. The CDR3 spans 15 residues. CDR3: CASSPPRWKPDTQYF. CDR3 DNA (partial): TGTGCCAGCAGCCCCCCTAGATGGAAGCCAGATACG.

This clone appeared many times. The CDR3 end is not reached by the read, which stops 3 residues before it; the germline J gene fills it in. The rearrangement joins TRBV7-3 to TRBJ2-1; D might be TRBD2 (6 bases). Germline values: CDR1 SGHTA, CDR2 FQGTGA. V was pared by 1 base and J by 6 bases, with 7 bases between. CDR3 length equals 13 residues. The CDR3 spells CASSLRDSNEQFF. The CDR3 bases that were read are TGTGCCAGCAGCTTAAGGGACTCCAATGAG.

With regard to this clone: The CDR3 end falls 3 residues outside the read, so it is completed with the germline J gene. The genes are TRBV7-3 and TRBJ1-2; TRBD1 matches 7 bases. The CDR3 has 13 amino acids. Germline V gene sequence: CDR1 SGHTA, CDR2 FQGTGA. The sequenced part of the CDR3 DNA is TGTGCCAGCAGCTTAACCTCCAGGGGGGAC. It translates to CASSLTSRGD. The whole CDR3 sequence reads CASSLTSRGDYTF.

This clone appeared many times. The sequenced fragment ends 3 residues before the CDR3 boundary, so the rest is inferred from the germline J gene. The chain joins TRBV4-2 to TRBJ2-2, with 14 bases fitting TRBD2. Germline values: CDR1 LGHNA, CDR2 YNFKEQ. V was pared by 3 bases and J by 5 bases, with 8 bases of the junction left unmatched. The CDR3 spans 18 residues. CDR3 region: CASSHGTSGSSGTGELFF. CDR3 bases read: TGTGCCAGCAGCCATGGGACTAGCGGGAGTTCTGGGACCGGGGAG.

At least ten counts were recorded for this clone. The CDR3 sequence is CASSILQGENEKLFF. Incomplete CDR3 DNA: TGTGCCAGTAGTATCTTACAGGGTGAGAATGAAAAA. The chain is built from TRBV19 and TRBJ1-4, with a tentative D call TRBD1 (6 bases). The read stops 3 residues short of the end of the CDR3; the missing end is completed from the germline J gene. This CDR3 is built from 15 residues. Germline assignment: CDR1 LNHDA and CDR2 SQIVND (reference sequence). V lost 3 bases, J lost 5 bases, and 13 bases lay in between.

This clone has ten or more counts. The sequence runs out 3 residues before the end of the CDR3; the remainder is reconstructed from the germline J gene. The rearrangement links TRBV7-2 to TRBJ1-5, with 7 positions matching TRBD1. The CDR3 spans 15 residues. The V gene's germline CDR1 is SGHTA and CDR2 FQGNSA. The junction had 1 base not matched to a gene; V was cut back by 2 bases and J by 0 bases. The DNA read from the CDR3 is TGTGCCAGCAGCTTAACAGGGGTTAGCAATCAGCCC. This translates into CASSLTGVSNQP. The CDR3 reads in full as CASSLTGVSNQPQHF. Complete variable domain (other parts from reference TRBV7-2 and TRBJ1-5): GAGVSQSPSNKVTEKGKDVELRCDPISGHTALYWYRQSLGQGLEFLIYFQGNSAPDKSGLPSDRFSAERTGGSVSTLTIQRTQQEDSAVYLCASSLTGVSNQPQHFGDGTRLSIL.

This clone was observed at least ten times. The read ends 3 residues shy of where the CDR3 ends; the end is completed using the germline J gene. This chain joins TRBV7-6 and TRBJ1-1; no definite D call. The V gene's germline CDR1 is SGHVS and CDR2 FNYEAQ. This CDR3 contains 14 residues. The V and J ends lost 1 base and 1 base respectively, with 7 bases between them. The sequenced CDR3 bases are TGTGCCAGCAGCTTAGTTTCCCGGAACACTGAA. It translates to CASSLVSRNTE. The CDR3 in its entirety is CASSLVSRNTEAFF.

Many counts were recorded for this clone. Read coverage stops 3 residues before the CDR3 terminus; the germline J gene supplies the remainder. The rearrangement uses TRBV18 and TRBJ2-3; maybe TRBD2 (6 bases). CDR3 length equals 16 residues. Trimming cost V 1 base and J 2 bases, with 13 bases left between them. CDR1 and CDR2 (germline): KGHSH, LQKENI. The CDR3 sequence: CASSPRQGGHTDTQYF. The CDR3 bases that were read are TGTGCCAGCTCACCACGGCAGGGAGGCCACACAGATACG. Based on the CDR3 plus reference TRBV18 and TRBJ2-3, the full variable domain is NAGVMQNPRHLVRRRGQEARLRCSPMKGHSHVYWYRQLPEEGLKFMVYLQKENIIDESGMPKERFSAEFPKEGPSILRIQQVVRGDSAAYFCASSPRQGGHTDTQYFGPGTRLTVL.

This clone was seen at least ten times. The CDR3 extends 3 residues past the end of the read, so its final part is completed from the germline J gene. The gene calls are TRBV20-1 and TRBJ2-6, with D possibly TRBD1 on 5 matching bases. V was pared by 3 bases and J by 4 bases, with 13 bases between. Germline V lookup: CDR1 DFQATT, CDR2 SNEGSKA (reference sequence). The CDR3 is made up of 15 amino acids. This CDR3 reads CSASLPGPGANVLTF. The covered CDR3 bases are TGCAGTGCTAGCCTGCCAGGGCCCGGGGCCAACGTC.

A note on this clone: The read halts 3 residues ahead of the CDR3 end, with the missing end drawn from the germline J gene. This sequence joins TRBV5-1 and TRBJ2-3, with D perhaps given as TRBD1 or TRBD2 (5 bases each). The CDR3 is 14 amino acids. CDR1 and CDR2 from the germline V gene are SGHRS and YFSETQ. CDR3 in amino acids: CASSVEGQDQPQYF. CDR3 DNA, as far as it was read: TGCGCCAGCAGTGTTGAGGGGCAGGATCAGCCG.

The sample holds a few counts of this clone. The CDR3 extends 3 residues past the end of the read, so its final part is completed from the germline J gene. This same CDR3 is encoded by further DNA sequences in the sample. The chain recombines TRBV18 with TRBJ2-1, with 9 positions matching TRBD1. The V segment lost 6 bases and the J segment 5 bases; nucleotides outside the gene matches: 11. Germline CDR1 KGHSH, CDR2 LQKENI. The length of the CDR3 is 16 residues. The covered CDR3 bases are TGTGCCAGCTCCCCCTCCGGCGGGACAGGGAACAATGAG. This gives the protein CASSPSGGTGNNE. The full CDR3 sequence reads CASSPSGGTGNNEQFF. Combining the CDR3 with reference TRBV18 and TRBJ2-1 gives the whole variable domain NAGVMQNPRHLVRRRGQEARLRCSPMKGHSHVYWYRQLPEEGLKFMVYLQKENIIDESGMPKERFSAEFPKEGPSILRIQQVVRGDSAAYFCASSPSGGTGNNEQFFGPGTRLTVL.

This clone was counted at least ten times. The read halts 3 residues ahead of the CDR3 end, with the missing end drawn from the germline J gene. V gene TRBV20-1 combines with J gene TRBJ2-3; no clear D. V was shortened by 6 bases and J by 4 bases, with 23 bases between the two germline ends. The germline V gene encodes CDR1 DFQATT and CDR2 SNEGSKA (reference sequence). The CDR3 has 16 amino acids. The covered CDR3 bases are TGCAGTGCCGATATAAGCGAGTTGGTTTTGGCAGATACG. This codes for CSADISELVLADT. In full, the CDR3 reads CSADISELVLADTQYF.

This clone was found many times. The read gets to within 3 residues of the CDR3 end, and the germline J gene fills in the rest. The chain carries TRBV18 and TRBJ2-5; 7 bases match TRBD1. Germline lookup yields CDR1 KGHSH and CDR2 LQKENI. The CDR3 runs to 14 residues. Losses at the gene ends were 3 bases for V and 2 bases for J; bases not matched to a gene: 3. The CDR3 spells CASSPGTVQETQYF. Incomplete CDR3 DNA: TGTGCCAGCTCACCCGGGACAGTACAAGAGACC.

This clone was observed a handful of times. The read ends 3 residues before the CDR3 terminus; that terminus is restored from the germline J gene. The V gene is TRBV18, the J gene TRBJ1-1, with 8 nucleotides matching TRBD1. Germline V CDR1 and CDR2: KGHSH, LQKENI. The CDR3 totals 16 residues. V shed 5 bases, J shed 1 base, and the junction held 9 bases outside the gene matches. The CDR3: CASSATGGQANTEAFF. CDR3 bases read: TGTGCCAGCTCAGCCACCGGGGGACAGGCGAACACTGAA.

This clone was picked up many times. The read gets to within 3 residues of the CDR3 end, and the germline J gene fills in the rest. J is TRBJ2-2 and V is TRBV5-1; D possibly corresponds to TRBD1 (6 bases). The CDR3 is 14 residues long. Trimming cost V 4 bases and J 6 bases, with 13 bases left between them. In germline, CDR1 is SGHRS, CDR2 YFSETQ. The CDR3 DNA, read in part, is TGCGCCAGCAGCAGAGAACAGGGACCCGGGGAG. Protein: CASSREQGPGE. The complete CDR3 sequence is CASSREQGPGELFF.

Notes on this clone: Sequencing ends 3 residues short of the CDR3 end; the germline J gene provides the rest. V gene TRBV7-9 combines with J gene TRBJ1-1; 9 bases match TRBD1. The CDR3 totals 12 residues. Germline CDR1 SEHNR, CDR2 FQNEAQ (reference sequence). The sequenced CDR3 bases are TGTGCCAGCGGGGAGGGGACAGGGGAA. This sequence encodes CASGEGTGE. The complete CDR3 reads CASGEGTGEAFF.